Presented here are 25 T cell receptor beta chains from one specimen sequenced in a study of T-cell memory formation after mild COVID-19. TCRdb passed the 5' RACE reads through MiXCR, listing each CDR3 protein once. The repertoire holds tens of thousands of distinct CDR3 sequences, roughly 7.2% seen once, with about 1.4% in the top ten. The specimen was PBMCs or a T cell subset sorted from them (not recorded which). Receptors were obtained from a man aged 18-30 years who had mild COVID-19 (a few samples of this study predate the infection). Cell type and time point are not known.

The J gene is TRBJ1-2, the V gene TRBV4-2, with a tentative D call TRBD1 (5 bases). CDR3 length: 15 amino acids. The V gene's germline CDR1 is LGHNA and CDR2 YNFKEQ. V dropped 3 bases and J dropped 7 bases, with 18 bases sitting between them. The chain's CDR3 is CASSQVMRGPLGYTF. In DNA, the CDR3 is TGTGCCAGCAGCCAGGTTATGAGGGGTCCCCTTGGCTACACCTTC.

This rearrangement joins TRBV12-3 or TRBV12-4 to TRBJ2-5; TRBD2 agrees at 7 bases. The junction had 6 bases not matched to a gene; V was cut back by 6 bases and J by 2 bases. This CDR3 has 14 amino acids. This CDR3 is CASSGGGRQETQYF. The CDR3 region has the DNA TGTGCCAGCAGCGGCGGGGGAAGACAAGAGACCCAGTACTTC.

This clonotype was observed a handful of times. The CDR3 is CASSVGGITEAFF. Here the CDR3 DNA reads TGTGCCAGCAGCGTTGGGGGTATCACTGAAGCTTTCTTT. The V call is TRBV25-1, the J call TRBJ1-1, with D possibly matching TRBD1 (5 bases). This CDR3 comprises 13 residues. Trimming stripped 6 bases from V and 4 bases from J, with 12 bases between. Per the germline V gene, CDR1 is MGHDK and CDR2 is SYGVNS.

Ten or more counts support this clonotype. This chain links TRBV7-9 with TRBJ2-3; 7 nucleotides line up with TRBD2. Germline V gene lookup returns CDR1 SEHNR and CDR2 FQNEAQ (reference sequence). The CDR3 length is 16 residues. The trim removed 7 bases at V and 5 bases at J, leaving 15 bases unmatched. The CDR3 DNA sequence: TGTGCCAGCACTGAGGGAGTGGGACTATGGGGAGATACGCAGTATTTT. Translation gives CASTEGVGLWGDTQYF.

The V and J genes are TRBV27 and TRBJ1-6; D not certain. The germline V gene encodes CDR1 MNHEY and CDR2 SMNVEV (reference sequence). With 0 bases removed from V and 11 bases from J, the gap between germline ends came to 8 bases. CDR3 size: 13 residues. The DNA of the CDR3 is TGTGCCAGCAGTTTATCGGGTATGACACCCCTCCACTTT. Its translation is CASSLSGMTPLHF.

The rearrangement links TRBV7-2 to TRBJ2-2; D unresolved. V gave up 4 bases and J gave up 0 bases, with 9 bases separating them. The length of the CDR3 is 15 residues. Germline V lookup: CDR1 SGHTA, CDR2 FQGNSA. CDR3 nucleotide sequence: TGTGCCAGCAGCTGGGTCGGCACGAACACCGGGGAGCTGTTTTTT. Protein: CASSWVGTNTGELFF. Drawing the rest from reference TRBV7-2 and TRBJ2-2, the complete variable domain is GAGVSQSPSNKVTEKGKDVELRCDPISGHTALYWYRQSLGQGLEFLIYFQGNSAPDKSGLPSDRFSAERTGGSVSTLTIQRTQQEDSAVYLCASSWVGTNTGELFFGEGSRLTVL.

Comment on this clonotype: A much larger clone is a single base away; this may be a read error. The rearrangement uses TRBV5-6 and TRBJ1-1; no reliable D call. Germline CDR1 reads SGHDT; CDR2 reads YYEEEE. This CDR3 spans 14 amino acids. V lost 0 bases, J lost 1 base, and 7 bases lay in between. In DNA, the CDR3 is TGTGCCAGCAGCTTGGGGTCAGCGAACACTGAAGCTTTCTTT. This codes for CASSLGSANTEAFF.

The chain employs TRBV4-3 and TRBJ2-2; D not resolved. The ends were cut back, 0 bases at V and 2 bases at J, with 13 bases in the middle. Germline V gene data show CDR1 as LGHNA and CDR2 as YSLEER. The CDR3 has 17 amino acids. CDR3 protein: CASSQESRWKNTGELFF. For the CDR3, the DNA is TGCGCCAGCAGCCAAGAATCTAGGTGGAAAAACACCGGGGAGCTGTTTTTT.

The sample holds a few counts of this clonotype. This chain links TRBV28 with TRBJ2-5, with TRBD2 identical over 11 bases. The germline V gene has CDR1 MDHEN and CDR2 SYDVKM. The CDR3 is made up of 17 amino acids. J lost 5 bases, V lost 5 bases, and 13 bases had no gene match. DNA for the CDR3: TGTGCCAGCAGTCCTCAAAAAACTAGCGGGGGAGGGGAGACCCAGTACTTC. Translated: CASSPQKTSGGGETQYF.

This clonotype was seen a few times. This chain joins TRBV20-1 and TRBJ1-2; maybe TRBD1 (5 bases). Deletions cut 6 bases from V and 4 bases from J, with 15 bases between. Germline V lookup: CDR1 DFQATT, CDR2 SNEGSKA (reference sequence). This CDR3 is built from 13 residues. The CDR3 region is CSAMDTPGYGYTF. CDR3 in DNA: TGCAGTGCCATGGACACCCCGGGCTATGGCTACACCTTC.

This clonotype appeared many times. V gene TRBV29-1 combines with J gene TRBJ2-3; D may be TRBD2 (5 bases). The V gene lost 6 bases and the J gene lost 6 bases, with 19 bases spanning the gap. Germline CDR1 reads SQVTM; CDR2 reads ANQGSEA. The CDR3 loop spans 14 amino acids. CDR3 nucleotides: TGCAGCGTCTCGGCTAGCACCGAAAGTGATACGCAGTATTTT. It yields the protein CSVSASTESDTQYF.

This chain connects TRBV7-2 to TRBJ1-5; TRBD1 agrees at 9 bases. Germline CDR1 and CDR2: SGHTA and FQGNSA. The J segment lost 7 bases and the V segment lost 5 bases, leaving 9 bases of the junction unmatched. The CDR3 totals 15 residues. CDR3 DNA sequence: TGTGCCAGCAGCCCGAGGGACAGGGCGGTCCAGCCCCAGCATTTT. It is translated as CASSPRDRAVQPQHF.

This clonotype showed up just a few times. V usage is TRBV3-1 and J usage is TRBJ2-1, with TRBD2 identical over 8 bases. This CDR3 comprises 15 residues. V lost 6 bases to trimming and J lost 4 bases; unmatched junction nucleotides: 8. Looked up from germline, CDR1 is LGHDT and CDR2 is YNNKEL (reference sequence). CDR3 residues: CASRIAGSVYNEQFF. The CDR3 coding sequence is TGTGCCAGCAGGATAGCGGGGTCTGTTTACAATGAGCAGTTCTTC.

The chain carries TRBV7-2 and TRBJ2-5, with D perhaps matching TRBD1 (6 bases). Germline lookup yields CDR1 SGHTA and CDR2 FQGNSA. This CDR3 region has 16 residues. The V end lost 0 bases, the J end lost 2 bases, and 13 bases lay between the germline ends. The CDR3 spells CASSLARIRGQETQYF. CDR3 in DNA: TGTGCCAGCAGCTTAGCGCGTATTAGGGGGCAAGAGACCCAGTACTTC.

This clonotype was found a few times. The chain is built from TRBV6-2 or TRBV6-3 and TRBJ1-6; TRBD1 is a possible D gene (6 bases). Germline loops: CDR1 MNHEY, CDR2 SVGEGT. This CDR3 spans 16 amino acids. V lost 5 bases to trimming and J lost 0 bases, with 11 bases between them. The CDR3 region is CASSGDRSSYNSPLHF. DNA of the CDR3: TGTGCCAGCAGTGGAGACAGGAGCTCCTATAATTCACCCCTCCACTTT.

The chain joins TRBV7-9 to TRBJ2-2; D not resolved. V dropped 5 bases and J dropped 0 bases, with 13 bases sitting between them. CDR1 and CDR2 (germline): SEHNR, FQNEAQ (reference sequence). This CDR3 is built from 16 residues. CDR3 nucleotides: TGTGCCAGCAGCGTCGGTGGGGTTTCGAACACCGGGGAGCTGTTTTTT. Encoded protein: CASSVGGVSNTGELFF.

The chain links TRBV9 to TRBJ2-2; possibly TRBD1 for D (6 bases). Trimming left V 3 bases short and J 9 bases short, with 9 bases between. From germline, CDR1 is SGDLS and CDR2 YYNGEE. The CDR3 spans 12 residues. CDR3: CASSADSRELFF. The CDR3 DNA sequence: TGTGCCAGCAGCGCGGACAGCAGGGAGCTGTTTTTT.

This clonotype was counted a few times. The rearrangement links TRBV3-1 to TRBJ1-2; maybe TRBD1 (6 bases). The CDR3 length is 13 residues. The V end was cut by 0 bases, the J end by 8 bases, with 10 bases between. Germline loops: CDR1 LGHDT, CDR2 YNNKEL (reference sequence). The CDR3 bases are TGTGCCAGCAGCCAAGACAGGGGCCCCGGCTACACCTTC. Translating gives CASSQDRGPGYTF.

This clonotype was detected many times. This chain uses TRBV7-2 with TRBJ2-7; 11 bases fit TRBD1. Germline loops: CDR1 SGHTA, CDR2 FQGNSA. V shed 5 bases, J shed 6 bases, and the junction held 12 bases outside the gene matches. The CDR3 extends over 16 amino acids. The CDR3 protein is CASSAWAGTGGSEQYV. DNA for the CDR3: TGTGCCAGCAGCGCATGGGCAGGGACAGGGGGTAGCGAGCAGTACGTC.

The CDR3 sequence: CASSFGLAGGTDTQYF. The DNA of the CDR3 is TGTGCCAGCAGCTTTGGATTAGCGGGGGGGACAGATACGCAGTATTTT. The V call is TRBV7-2, the J call TRBJ2-3; TRBD2 matches at 11 bases. This CDR3 has 16 residues. V was clipped by 3 bases and J by 3 bases; unmatched bases: 5. Germline CDR1 is SGHTA and CDR2 is FQGNSA.

The gene calls are TRBV12-3 or TRBV12-4 and TRBJ1-2; TRBD1 might be the D (5 bases). The CDR3 length is 13 residues. V dropped 6 bases and J dropped 4 bases, with 12 bases sitting between them. The DNA for the CDR3 is TGTGCCAGCAGCCCGAGGGGCGGCTATGGCTACACCTTC. The encoded protein is CASSPRGGYGYTF.

This clonotype showed up many times. The chain carries TRBV24-1 and TRBJ2-7, with D perhaps being TRBD1 or TRBD2 (6 bases each). With 4 bases removed from V and 3 bases from J, the gap between germline ends came to 21 bases. Germline CDR1 is KGHDR and CDR2 is SFDVKD. The CDR3 consists of 17 residues. CDR3 sequence: CATSEAGTTRGIYEQYV. As DNA, the CDR3 is TGTGCCACCAGTGAGGCGGGGACAACCCGAGGAATCTACGAGCAGTACGTC.

V usage is TRBV5-1 and J usage is TRBJ1-5; 7 bases fit TRBD1. V trimming: 4 bases; J trimming: 0 bases; junction bases outside the gene matches: 4. This CDR3 is 15 amino acids long. Germline assignment: CDR1 SGHRS and CDR2 YFSETQ. The CDR3 DNA reads TGCGCCAGCAGCCCAGGGACAGTTAGCAATCAGCCCCAGCATTTT. Protein sequence: CASSPGTVSNQPQHF.

The J gene is TRBJ2-1, the V gene TRBV7-9; TRBD2 matches at 9 bases. CDR3 length equals 15 residues. Germline V lookup: CDR1 SEHNR, CDR2 FQNEAQ (reference sequence). The trim removed 4 bases at V and 9 bases at J, leaving 10 bases unmatched. The CDR3 is CASSSLAGGPGEQFF. The DNA for the CDR3 is TGTGCCAGCAGCTCCCTTGCGGGGGGGCCAGGTGAGCAGTTCTTC.

This clonotype has more than one count but fewer than ten. The chain uses TRBV4-3 and TRBJ1-1; tentative D call: TRBD1 (5 bases). Trimming removed 0 bases from V and 11 bases from J, with 16 bases in between. This CDR3 comprises 14 residues. Germline V lookup: CDR1 LGHNA, CDR2 YSLEER. The CDR3 protein is CASSQERVGDAAFF. The CDR3 DNA follows: TGCGCCAGCAGCCAAGAAAGGGTCGGGGACGCGGCTTTCTTT.